The rows below give T cell receptor beta chains drawn from one sample of a study of blood T cell repertoires in COVID-19. Data came from immunoSEQ multiplex PCR; TCRdb stores just in-frame clones and leaves some out. The sample lists 180,000 or so clones; roughly nine tenths were seen once. The sample taken for sequencing was PBMCs or T cells enriched from blood (not recorded which). The receptors were gathered from a woman between 40 and 55 years old with acute COVID-19. Each CDR3 is given with its conserved first and last residue. The D gene is left open where the match is weak. Clone size, where shown, is once, few, many, or a class for clones that have expanded.

J | size | D | V | DNA | CDR3
TRBJ2-7 | - | - | TRBV11-2 | TGTGCCAGCAGCTTATCAGGGCCCATGGAGCAGTACTTC | CASSLSGPMEQYF
TRBJ1-6 | - | - | TRBV19 | TGTGCTAGTAAAACTTCTCAGGGCTCCTATAATTCACCCCTCCACTTT | CASKTSQGSYNSPLHF
TRBJ1-2 | - | TRBD1 | TRBV29-1 | TGCAGCGTTGAGTGGGGGACAGATGGCTACACCTTC | CSVEWGTDGYTF
TRBJ1-2 | - | - | TRBV6-1 | TGTGCCAGCAGTGAAGGCTTTTGGACAGCCCGGAGACTTAACTATGGCTACACCTTC | CASSEGFWTARRLNYGYTF
TRBJ2-3 | - | TRBD2 | TRBV18 | TGTGCCAGCTCACCTACAGCGGGGGCCACAGATACGCAGTATTTT | CASSPTAGATDTQYF
TRBJ2-2 | - | TRBD1 | TRBV11-3 | TGTGCCAGCAGCCGGGGACAGGGCAGGACCGGGGAGCTGTTTTTT | CASSRGQGRTGELFF
TRBJ1-2 | - | TRBD1 | TRBV29-1 | TGCAGCGTTGAAGCACAGGGGGCCGAAACTAACTATGGCTACACCTTC | CSVEAQGAETNYGYTF
TRBJ2-7 | - | TRBD2 | TRBV6-5 | TGTGCCAGCAGTTACTCGATCGGCGGGGGCTCCTACGAGCAGTACTTC | CASSYSIGGGSYEQYF
TRBJ2-5 | - | TRBD2 | TRBV5-1 | TGCGCCAGCAGCTTGCGGGTAGCGGGAGAAAGTGAGACCCAGTACTTC | CASSLRVAGESETQYF
TRBJ1-2 | - | - | TRBV19 | TGTGCCAGTAGTATTTGGCCCGCTAACTATGGCTACACCTTC | CASSIWPANYGYTF
TRBJ2-5 | - | - | TRBV5-4 | TGTGCCAGCAGCTTGGTCGGGGGTCAGCAGGAGACCCAGTACTTC | CASSLVGGQQETQYF
TRBJ1-6 | - | TRBD1 | TRBV3-1/TRBV3-2 | TGTGCCAGCAGCCAGGGGACAGGGGCCCTCCTAAATTCACCCCTCCACTTT | CASSQGTGALLNSPLHF
TRBJ2-1 | - | - | TRBV10-3 | TGTGCCATCAGTGATCTAGGATACAATGAGCAGTTCTTC | CAISDLGYNEQFF
TRBJ2-1 | - | TRBD2 | TRBV19 | TGTGCCACATCTCCGGGACTAGACTATGAGCAGTTCTTC | CATSPGLDYEQFF
TRBJ2-3 | few | TRBD2 | TRBV5-1 | TGCGCCAGCAGCTTGCAAGCCCCAGCGGGGGGGCCATCAGATACGCAGTATTTT | CASSLQAPAGGPSDTQYF
TRBJ1-3 | - | TRBD1 | TRBV6-5 | TGTGCCAGCAGCCGGACAGGGGCCGGAAACACCATATATTTT | CASSRTGAGNTIYF
TRBJ1-2 | - | TRBD1 | TRBV25-1 | TGTGCCAGCAGTGAATCGGTTGAGGGGGCTCATGGCTACACCTTC | CASSESVEGAHGYTF
TRBJ2-1 | - | TRBD1 | TRBV24-1 | TGTGCCACCTCGGACAGGAGCAATGAGCAGTTCTTC | CATSDRSNEQFF
TRBJ2-7 | - | TRBD1 | TRBV29-1 | TGCAGCGTTGAAGGAGAACAGGGGGCGCCGGGAGAGCAGTACTTC | CSVEGEQGAPGEQYF
TRBJ2-7 | - | TRBD1 | TRBV2 | TGTGCCAGCAGTGGAGCTGGACAGGCGATTTACGAGCAGTACTTC | CASSGAGQAIYEQYF